This T cell receptor beta chain was sequenced for a study of T cell responses to AZD1222 COVID-19 vaccine. Study outcomes and limitations: Just a handful of people given AZD1222 tested seropositive at baseline.

Trimming took 3 bases from V and 12 from J; bases not matched to a gene: 1. The CDR3 extends over 11 amino acids. TCRdb keeps only in-frame clones here, not all; method: immunoSEQ multiplex PCR. The sample consists of about 140,000 clones, roughly 92% of them appearing once. With regard to this clone: Its target is not known.

This receptor was taken from an adult in good health. The chain carries TRBV12-3 or TRBV12-4 and TRBJ2-1; 8 bases fit TRBD1. The sample here was peripheral blood, taken on day 0 of AZD1222 vaccination. CDR3 nucleotides: TGTGCCAGCAGTTTGGGGACAGGGCAGTTCTTC. Translating it yields CASSLGTGQFF.